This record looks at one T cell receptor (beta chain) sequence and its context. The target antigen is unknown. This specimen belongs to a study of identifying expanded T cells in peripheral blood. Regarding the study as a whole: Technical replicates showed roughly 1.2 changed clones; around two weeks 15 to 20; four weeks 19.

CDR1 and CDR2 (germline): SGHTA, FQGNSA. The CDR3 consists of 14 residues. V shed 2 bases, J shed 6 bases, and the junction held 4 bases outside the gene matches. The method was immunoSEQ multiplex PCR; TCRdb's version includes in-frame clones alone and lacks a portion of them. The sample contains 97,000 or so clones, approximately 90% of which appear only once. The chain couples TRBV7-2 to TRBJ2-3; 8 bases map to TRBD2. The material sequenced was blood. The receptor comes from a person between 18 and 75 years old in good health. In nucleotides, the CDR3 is TGTGCCAGCAGCTTACGGACTAGCATCGATACGCAGTATTTT. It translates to CASSLRTSIDTQYF.